This entry is about one T cell receptor (beta chain). Antigen: not known. These data belong to a study of cytomegalovirus exposure and HLA in healthy donors. Findings and limits, study-wide: Later work found that TCR association rates differed between HLA loci; DRB1 had the most and HLA-C the fewest.

The donors, nominally healthy at sampling, likely had unrecorded immune exposures. Use of 60 Vbeta and 13 Jbeta primers characterized the PCR. Produced via immunoSEQ multiplex PCR; TCRdb's table is partial and in-frame only. This table has approximately 100,000 clones, under 80% appearing once. V was clipped by 7 bases and J by 2 bases; unmatched bases: 3. Germline V gives CDR1 MNHEY, CDR2 SMNVEV (reference sequence). This CDR3 is 14 amino acids long. Sequencing was performed on PBMCs. This rearrangement joins TRBV27 to TRBJ2-2, with 8 bases matching TRBD2. This TCR was sampled from a woman between 18 and 29 years old in good health and CMV-seropositive. The CDR3 bases are TGTGCCAGCAAAGCGGGAGATAACACCGGGGAGCTGTTTTTT. It yields the protein CASKAGDNTGELFF.